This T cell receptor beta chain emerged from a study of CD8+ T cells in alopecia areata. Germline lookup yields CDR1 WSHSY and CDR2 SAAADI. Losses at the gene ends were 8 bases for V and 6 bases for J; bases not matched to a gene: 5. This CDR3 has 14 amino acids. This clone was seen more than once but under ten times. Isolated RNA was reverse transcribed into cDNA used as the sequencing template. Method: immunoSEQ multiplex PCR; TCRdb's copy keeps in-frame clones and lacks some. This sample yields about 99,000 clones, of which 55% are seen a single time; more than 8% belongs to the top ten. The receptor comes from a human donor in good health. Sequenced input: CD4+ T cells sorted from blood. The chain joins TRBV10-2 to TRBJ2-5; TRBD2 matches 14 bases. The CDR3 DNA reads TGCGCCAGCGGGACTAGCGGGGGTGCTAAGACCCAGTACTTC. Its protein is CASGTSGGAKTQYF.